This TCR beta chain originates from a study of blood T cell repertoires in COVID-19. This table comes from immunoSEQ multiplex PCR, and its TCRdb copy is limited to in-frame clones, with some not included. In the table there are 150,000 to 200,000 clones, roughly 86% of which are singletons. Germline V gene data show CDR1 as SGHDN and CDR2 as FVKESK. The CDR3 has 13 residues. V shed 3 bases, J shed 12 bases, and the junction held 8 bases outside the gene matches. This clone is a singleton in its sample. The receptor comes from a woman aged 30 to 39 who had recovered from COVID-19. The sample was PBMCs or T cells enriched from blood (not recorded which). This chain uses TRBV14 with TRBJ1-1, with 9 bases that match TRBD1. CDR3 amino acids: CASSQIDRGRTFF. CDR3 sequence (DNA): TGTGCCAGCAGCCAGATTGACAGGGGGAGGACTTTCTTT.